The clone carrying this T cell receptor (beta chain) was recorded a few times. Its target is unknown. The data derive from a study of cytomegalovirus exposure and HLA in healthy donors. Germline V gives CDR1 SGHDT, CDR2 YYEEEE. This CDR3 is built from 17 residues. The V end was cut by 0 bases, the J end by 4 bases, with 19 bases between. Study observations and caveats: Most subjects had HLA-A and HLA-B alleles reportedly predicted accurately by TCR beta sequences. TCR beta V segments were, for the most part, productive about 87% or about 30% of the time in an earlier analysis. Accounts indicate the classifier identified cytomegalovirus status with strong specificity and sensitivity.

13 Jbeta primers and 60 Vbeta primers were used for the PCR. TCRdb keeps only in-frame clones here, not all; method: immunoSEQ multiplex PCR. Of about 140,000 clones listed, 78% were seen once; the top ten hold 2.5% to 3.5%. The V gene is TRBV5-6, the J gene TRBJ2-5, with D tentatively TRBD2 (5 bases). Sequenced input: PBMCs. The TCR originated in a male donor in good health and CMV-seronegative. This chain's CDR3 is CASSLANFGQSGETQYF. The CDR3, as DNA: TGTGCCAGCAGCTTGGCCAATTTTGGTCAAAGCGGAGAGACCCAGTACTTC.